The clone carrying this T cell receptor (beta chain) was seen more than once but under ten times. Its antigen is unidentified. Extracted from the samples, RNA was reverse transcribed into cDNA to serve as the sequencing template. The repertoire was sequenced with immunoSEQ multiplex PCR; TCRdb's copy has only in-frame clones and lacks some. The sample has 12,000 or so clones, 60% seen once. The record originates from a study of CD8+ T cells in alopecia areata. Study-level information: Treatment comprised oral tofacitinib, 5 to 10 mg twice daily, in treated patients.

Germline CDR1 SNHLY, CDR2 FYNNEI. The CDR3 has 14 residues. Trimming stripped 4 bases from V and 0 bases from J, with 7 bases between. Those with alopecia areata gave lesional scalp punch biopsies and peripheral blood. Study observations and caveats: Clonality exceeded that of normal scalp in lesional scalp, most notably in alopecia totalis/universalis.

Sequencing input: skin. The clonotype was recovered from a human donor with alopecia areata. The genes are TRBV2 and TRBJ1-5, with no clear D. This chain's CDR3 is CASSGVNSNQPQHF. Here the CDR3 DNA reads TGTGCCAGCAGTGGCGTGAATAGCAATCAGCCCCAGCATTTT.